Reported below is one T cell receptor (beta chain). No antigen is known for it. J gave up 0 bases and V 0 bases, and 3 bases lay outside the gene matches. The CDR3 runs 18 residues. Germline V gene sequence: CDR1 SGDLS, CDR2 YYNGEE. This sample is drawn from a study of graft-versus-host responses after intestinal transplantation. Study-level information: Following induction with anti-thymocyte globulin, all recipients were given tacrolimus and steroids for roughly three years.

General study results and limits: Detection of GvH clones occurred in recipient marrow, and some had their first appearance in ileum or blood.

Method: immunoSEQ multiplex PCR; TCRdb's copy keeps in-frame clones and lacks some. The sample yields some 87,000 clones, roughly 89% seen once. The material sequenced was unstimulated CD4+ T cells sorted from spleen or lymph node cells, taken before intestinal transplant. This clonotype was sampled from a human donor who received an intestinal transplant. This chain connects TRBV9 to TRBJ2-6; 10 bases align to TRBD1. DNA of the CDR3: TGTGCCAGCAGCGTAGGGACAGGGGGAGGCTCTGGGGCCAACGTCCTGACTTTC. This encodes CASSVGTGGGSGANVLTF. Full variable domain (missing parts from reference TRBV9 and TRBJ2-6): DSGVTQTPKHLITATGQRVTLRCSPRSGDLSVYWYQQSLDQGLQFLIQYYNGEERAKGNILERFSAQQFPDLHSELNLSSLELGDSALYFCASSVGTGGGSGANVLTFGAGSRLTVL.